Described below is a single T cell receptor beta chain sequence and its context. This specimen comes from a study of patients and donors after allogeneic stem cell transplantation. TCRdb called the RT-PCR reads again in MiXCR, with one record for every CDR3 protein. This table has roughly 880,000 distinct CDR3 sequences, around 17% appearing once. Sequencing input: blood, either unsorted or a sorted T cell fraction (not recorded which). This sequence originates from a human donor who was either an allogeneic HSCT recipient or a stem cell or donor lymphocyte infusion donor (not recorded which). It is not recorded whose cells these are; they may come from a transplant donor.

CDR3: CASMRDAQETQYF. For the CDR3, the DNA is TGTGCCAGCATGAGGGATGCCCAAGAGACCCAGTACTTC. The chain recombines TRBV2 with TRBJ2-5, with a weak D call TRBD2 (5 bases). CDR1 and CDR2 (germline): SNHLY, FYNNEI. Between the trimmed V and J ends, which lost 7 bases and 1 base, there was a span of 10 bases. This CDR3 comprises 13 residues.